These T cell receptor beta chains were read from a single sample in a study of blood T cell repertoires in COVID-19. TCRdb keeps only in-frame clones here, not all; method: immunoSEQ multiplex PCR. The sample has about 230,000 clones, around 83% seen once. What was sequenced was peripheral blood. Source of these receptors: a man older than 75 with acute or convalescent COVID-19. The CDR3 runs from the conserved cysteine through the conserved F or W. The D gene is left open where the match is weak. Clone size is not always given. Where it is, it says once, few, many or a class for expanded clones.

abundance: .; d_gene: TRBD1; v_gene: TRBV5-5; j_gene: TRBJ1-1; CDR3nt: TGTGCCAGCAGCCGGACAGGGCACACTGAAGCTTTCTTT; CDR3aa: CASSRTGHTEAFF
abundance: few; d_gene: TRBD2; v_gene: TRBV5-1; j_gene: TRBJ2-7; CDR3nt: TGCGCCAGCAGCTTGGCCCCGGGACTAGCATCCTACGAGCAGTACTTC; CDR3aa: CASSLAPGLASYEQYF
abundance: .; d_gene: .; v_gene: TRBV11-2; j_gene: TRBJ2-6; CDR3nt: TGTGCCAGCAGCTTACAGTTTGGGGCCAACGTCCTGACTTTC; CDR3aa: CASSLQFGANVLTF
abundance: .; d_gene: TRBD1; v_gene: TRBV5-4; j_gene: TRBJ2-1; CDR3nt: TGTGCCAGCAGCTTCCGGGACAGGGATGGTGAGCAGTTCTTC; CDR3aa: CASSFRDRDGEQFF
abundance: .; d_gene: TRBD2; v_gene: TRBV10-3; j_gene: TRBJ2-7; CDR3nt: TGTGCCATCAGTCGCGGGGGGCCAGAAATCTCCTACGAGCAGTACTTC; CDR3aa: CAISRGGPEISYEQYF
abundance: .; d_gene: .; v_gene: TRBV12-3/TRBV12-4; j_gene: TRBJ2-5; CDR3nt: TGTGCCAGCAGTTTCAACGGGGAGACCCAGTACTTC; CDR3aa: CASSFNGETQYF
abundance: .; d_gene: TRBD2; v_gene: TRBV2; j_gene: TRBJ2-2; CDR3nt: TGTGCCAGCAGTCCTAGCGGGGGATTCACCGGGGAGCTGTTTTTT; CDR3aa: CASSPSGGFTGELFF
abundance: .; d_gene: .; v_gene: TRBV5-1; j_gene: TRBJ2-2; CDR3nt: TGCGCCAGCAGCGCAACAGGCACCGGGGAGCTGTTTTTT; CDR3aa: CASSATGTGELFF
abundance: .; d_gene: .; v_gene: TRBV3-1/TRBV3-2; j_gene: TRBJ2-1; CDR3nt: TGTGCCAGCAGCCCGGGACTTTACAATGAGCAGTTCTTC; CDR3aa: CASSPGLYNEQFF
abundance: .; d_gene: TRBD1; v_gene: TRBV28; j_gene: TRBJ1-4; CDR3nt: TGTGCCAGCAATCCCAGGGGGTTACCTAATGAAAAACTGTTTTTT; CDR3aa: CASNPRGLPNEKLFF
abundance: .; d_gene: .; v_gene: TRBV30; j_gene: TRBJ2-2; CDR3nt: TGTGCCTGGGGGTTTCGGGGGAGGAACACCGGGGAGCTGTTTTTT; CDR3aa: CAWGFRGRNTGELFF
abundance: .; d_gene: .; v_gene: TRBV19; j_gene: TRBJ2-1; CDR3nt: TGTGCCAGTAGTCCTGACACTCACAATGAGCAGTTCTTC; CDR3aa: CASSPDTHNEQFF
abundance: .; d_gene: .; v_gene: TRBV4-1; j_gene: TRBJ2-3; CDR3nt: TGCGCCAGCAGCCAAACGACAGCAGATACGCAGTATTTT; CDR3aa: CASSQTTADTQYF
abundance: .; d_gene: TRBD1; v_gene: TRBV5-1; j_gene: TRBJ1-2; CDR3nt: TGCGCCAGCAGCTTGCCAGGGGGCGTTTTCACCTTC; CDR3aa: CASSLPGGVFTF
abundance: .; d_gene: TRBD1; v_gene: TRBV2; j_gene: TRBJ2-7; CDR3nt: TGTGCCAGATCGGGACAGGGGGCCGAGCAGTACTTC; CDR3aa: CARSGQGAEQYF
abundance: .; d_gene: TRBD2; v_gene: TRBV7-3; j_gene: TRBJ2-1; CDR3nt: TGTGCCAGCAGCTTCGGACTAGCGGGAGAGGGTGAGCAGTTCTTC; CDR3aa: CASSFGLAGEGEQFF
abundance: .; d_gene: .; v_gene: TRBV27; j_gene: TRBJ2-3; CDR3nt: TGTGCCAGCAGTACACAGGGCAATACGCAGTATTTT; CDR3aa: CASSTQGNTQYF
abundance: .; d_gene: TRBD2; v_gene: TRBV6-5; j_gene: TRBJ2-7; CDR3nt: TGTGCCAGCAGCCGACTAGCGGGAGACTCCTACGAGCAGTACTTC; CDR3aa: CASSRLAGDSYEQYF
abundance: .; d_gene: .; v_gene: TRBV5-1; j_gene: TRBJ1-2; CDR3nt: TGCGCCAGCAGCTTGGGACAAACTTCTAACTATGGCTACACCTTC; CDR3aa: CASSLGQTSNYGYTF
abundance: once; d_gene: .; v_gene: TRBV19; j_gene: TRBJ1-4; CDR3nt: TGTGCCAGTAGTATTCGAAGGGAGAAGGCTGAAAAACTGTTTTTT; CDR3aa: CASSIRREKAEKLFF
abundance: .; d_gene: TRBD1; v_gene: TRBV11-2; j_gene: TRBJ1-1; CDR3nt: TGTGCCAGCAGCCTAAGGGACAGGGCGGAAGCTTTCTTT; CDR3aa: CASSLRDRAEAFF
abundance: .; d_gene: TRBD1; v_gene: TRBV28; j_gene: TRBJ1-4; CDR3nt: TGTGCCAGCAGTCCGGGACAGGGGGTATACAGGGATGAAAAACTGTTTTTT; CDR3aa: CASSPGQGVYRDEKLFF
abundance: few; d_gene: TRBD1; v_gene: TRBV7-8; j_gene: TRBJ2-7; CDR3nt: TGTGCCAGCAGCTTTGGACAGGGCGACGAGCAGTACTTC; CDR3aa: CASSFGQGDEQYF
abundance: once; d_gene: .; v_gene: TRBV5-1; j_gene: TRBJ1-1; CDR3nt: TGCGCCAGCAGCTCCCGCCCCGCGACAGCTGAAGCTTTCTTT; CDR3aa: CASSSRPATAEAFF
abundance: once; d_gene: .; v_gene: TRBV2; j_gene: TRBJ1-1; CDR3nt: TGTGCCAGCAGTGAACAAGTCGTCAGGGGAAACACTGAAGCTTTCTTT; CDR3aa: CASSEQVVRGNTEAFF
abundance: .; d_gene: .; v_gene: TRBV5-1; j_gene: TRBJ2-7; CDR3nt: TGCGCCAGCAGCTACCAGAGCGGTGGCGAGCAGTACTTC; CDR3aa: CASSYQSGGEQYF
abundance: .; d_gene: TRBD1; v_gene: TRBV7-9; j_gene: TRBJ1-2; CDR3nt: TGTGCCAGCAGCCCCCGGATGGAGGGGGCGAGCTATGGCTACACCTTC; CDR3aa: CASSPRMEGASYGYTF
abundance: once; d_gene: .; v_gene: TRBV27; j_gene: TRBJ2-5; CDR3nt: TGTGCCAGCAGTTTCGCGGGCGCCCAAGAGACCCAGTACTTC; CDR3aa: CASSFAGAQETQYF
abundance: few; d_gene: TRBD1; v_gene: TRBV9; j_gene: TRBJ2-3; CDR3nt: TGTGCCAGCAGCTTCGGACAGGGACTGACAGATACGCAGTATTTT; CDR3aa: CASSFGQGLTDTQYF
abundance: few; d_gene: .; v_gene: TRBV5-1; j_gene: TRBJ2-7; CDR3nt: TGCGCCAGCTACCTAGCCCCCGGGGTCGAGCAGTACTTC; CDR3aa: CASYLAPGVEQYF
abundance: .; d_gene: .; v_gene: TRBV2; j_gene: TRBJ1-2; CDR3nt: TGTGCCAGTCTCAAGCTGGTGGCCGGGGAAGGCTACACCTTC; CDR3aa: CASLKLVAGEGYTF
abundance: .; d_gene: .; v_gene: TRBV5-1; j_gene: TRBJ2-7; CDR3nt: TGCGCCAGCAGCTTGTCTCCCGGCTACGAGCAGTACTTC; CDR3aa: CASSLSPGYEQYF
abundance: .; d_gene: .; v_gene: TRBV4-1; j_gene: TRBJ1-6; CDR3nt: TGCGCCAGCAGCCAAGCGGGGGGCCTTTATAATTCACCCCTCCACTTT; CDR3aa: CASSQAGGLYNSPLHF
abundance: .; d_gene: .; v_gene: TRBV28; j_gene: TRBJ1-6; CDR3nt: TGTGCCACCACACCAACACCGGACAGAATGAATTCACCCCTCCACTTT; CDR3aa: CATTPTPDRMNSPLHF
abundance: .; d_gene: .; v_gene: TRBV11-2; j_gene: TRBJ2-1; CDR3nt: TGTGCCAGCAGCCGGTTAAGCTCCTACAATGAGCAGTTCTTC; CDR3aa: CASSRLSSYNEQFF
abundance: .; d_gene: .; v_gene: TRBV6-1; j_gene: TRBJ1-3; CDR3nt: TGTGCCAGCAGTGAAAGCGACCTCTCTTTTTGGGACACCATATATTTT; CDR3aa: CASSESDLSFWDTIYF
abundance: .; d_gene: .; v_gene: TRBV6-1; j_gene: TRBJ1-6; CDR3nt: TGTGCCAGCAGTGAACGGGGGAAGAGCTCCTATAATTCACCCCTCCACTTT; CDR3aa: CASSERGKSSYNSPLHF
abundance: once; d_gene: TRBD2; v_gene: TRBV3-1/TRBV3-2; j_gene: TRBJ2-5; CDR3nt: TGTGCCAGCAGCCCCCTAGGACTAGCGGGAGGGTTCCTAGGAAAAGAGACCCAGTACTTC; CDR3aa: CASSPLGLAGGFLGKETQYF
abundance: .; d_gene: .; v_gene: TRBV10-3; j_gene: TRBJ1-3; CDR3nt: TGTGCCATCACGAACCGGAGCTCTGGAAACACCATATATTTT; CDR3aa: CAITNRSSGNTIYF
abundance: once; d_gene: TRBD2; v_gene: TRBV6-5; j_gene: TRBJ2-5; CDR3nt: TGTGCCAGCAGTTTGACTAGCGGGGGCCCCAGGGAGACCCAGTACTTC; CDR3aa: CASSLTSGGPRETQYF
abundance: .; d_gene: .; v_gene: TRBV11-3; j_gene: TRBJ2-1; CDR3nt: TGTGCCAGCAGCTTAGGTGGGCAGGGCAATGAGCAGTTCTTC; CDR3aa: CASSLGGQGNEQFF
abundance: .; d_gene: .; v_gene: TRBV5-8; j_gene: TRBJ2-2; CDR3nt: TGTGCCAGCAGACGGGACACGAACACCGGGGAGCTGTTTTTT; CDR3aa: CASRRDTNTGELFF
abundance: .; d_gene: .; v_gene: TRBV7-9; j_gene: TRBJ2-3; CDR3nt: TGTGCCAGCAGCTTGTCAAGCACAGATACGCAGTATTTT; CDR3aa: CASSLSSTDTQYF
abundance: few; d_gene: TRBD2; v_gene: TRBV3-1/TRBV3-2; j_gene: TRBJ2-7; CDR3nt: TGTGCCAGCAGCCACCGCGGGACTAGCGGGAGTACCGAGCAGTACTTC; CDR3aa: CASSHRGTSGSTEQYF
abundance: .; d_gene: .; v_gene: TRBV4-2; j_gene: TRBJ1-4; CDR3nt: TGTGCCAGCAGCACTATCGGCCGGGATGAAAAACTGTTTTTT; CDR3aa: CASSTIGRDEKLFF